The T cell receptor (beta chain) under discussion was sequenced for a study of memory CD4+ T cells and cytomegalovirus serostatus. The sort gate was single viable CD3+CD4+CD8-CD45RO+ cells for memory CD4+ T cells. Serostatus was set by detecting CMV pp150, pp28, p38, p52 IgG. Overall study results and limits: CD4+ memory repertoires contained about two fifths of the 164 reported CMV TCRbeta sequences.

Concerning this clone: Its target is not known.

Original methodology: After removing out-of-frame reads, around 2,100,000 distinct TCRbeta sequences remained. The table came from immunoSEQ multiplex PCR; TCRdb's copy has only in-frame clones and leaves some out. The V and J calls and the clone size are those of that table, but D and trimming were determined from the DNA. This repertoire shows about 56,000 clones, 82% found once; its top ten account for roughly 0.4%. The V gene's germline CDR1 is SGHDT and CDR2 YYEEEE. The V segment lost 4 bases and the J segment 5 bases; nucleotides outside the gene matches: 13. The CDR3 is 16 residues long. The chain employs TRBV5-6 and TRBJ1-2, with 8 bases identical to TRBD1. The sequenced sample consisted of memory CD4+ T cells from blood. This receptor was obtained from an adult in good health and CMV-seronegative. The CDR3 loop is CASSRPGTGKGYGYTF. The CDR3 DNA is TGTGCCAGCAGCCGTCCCGGGACAGGTAAAGGATATGGCTACACCTTC.